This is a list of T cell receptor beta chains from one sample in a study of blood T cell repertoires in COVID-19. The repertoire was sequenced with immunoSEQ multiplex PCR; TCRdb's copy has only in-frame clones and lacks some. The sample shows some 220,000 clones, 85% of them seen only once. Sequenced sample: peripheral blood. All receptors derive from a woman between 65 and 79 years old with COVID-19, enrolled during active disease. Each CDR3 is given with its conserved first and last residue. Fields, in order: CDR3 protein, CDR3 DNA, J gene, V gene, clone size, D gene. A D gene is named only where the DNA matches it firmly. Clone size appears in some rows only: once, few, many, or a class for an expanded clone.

CASSLEGARTSGYTF | TGTGCCAGCAGCTTAGAGGGGGCTCGGACGTCCGGCTACACCTTC | TRBJ1-2 | TRBV11-1 | NA | TRBD1
CSVEKLAGVNEQFF | TGCAGCGTTGAAAAACTAGCGGGAGTCAATGAGCAGTTCTTC | TRBJ2-1 | TRBV29-1 | NA | TRBD2
CASTKSQGAYGYTF | TGTGCCAGTACCAAATCCCAGGGGGCGTATGGCTACACCTTC | TRBJ1-2 | TRBV19 | once | TRBD1
CASSQRLAGSSSYNEQFF | TGTGCCAGCTCCCAGAGACTAGCGGGCTCCAGCTCCTACAATGAGCAGTTCTTC | TRBJ2-1 | TRBV18 | once | TRBD2
CASSYGQGAAEAFF | TGTGCCAGCAGCTACGGACAGGGGGCGGCTGAAGCTTTCTTT | TRBJ1-1 | TRBV7-9 | NA | TRBD1
CAISPGTAKSYEQYF | TGTGCCATCAGCCCGGGGACTGCAAAATCCTACGAGCAGTACTTC | TRBJ2-7 | TRBV10-3 | NA | NA
CASSLWGLQNEQFF | TGCGCCAGCAGCTTGTGGGGACTCCAGAATGAGCAGTTCTTC | TRBJ2-1 | TRBV5-1 | NA | NA
CASSPGGRLAGVETQYF | TGTGCCAGCAGCCCAGGGGGGAGACTAGCGGGGGTAGAGACCCAGTACTTC | TRBJ2-5 | TRBV4-2 | NA | TRBD2
CATSRDLGHPQPQHF | TGTGCCACCAGCAGAGATCTAGGACATCCTCAGCCCCAGCATTTT | TRBJ1-5 | TRBV15 | NA | NA
CASSPRTGGFSGNTIYF | TGTGCCAGCAGCCCAAGGACAGGGGGTTTCTCTGGAAACACCATATATTTT | TRBJ1-3 | TRBV9 | NA | TRBD1
CASSLGAGGPTDTQYF | TGCGCCAGCAGCTTGGGGGCGGGGGGGCCCACAGATACGCAGTATTTT | TRBJ2-3 | TRBV5-1 | once | TRBD2
CASSIRFGSIQYF | TGTGCCAGTAGCATACGTTTTGGGAGCATTCAGTACTTC | TRBJ2-4 | TRBV19 | few | NA
CASSPPAADYREQYF | TGTGCCAGCTCACCACCTGCGGCAGATTACAGGGAGCAGTACTTC | TRBJ2-7 | TRBV18 | NA | NA
CASKFPPGSYGYTF | TGTGCCAGCAAGTTTCCCCCGGGAAGCTATGGCTACACCTTC | TRBJ1-2 | TRBV27 | NA | NA
CASSFRLAGGPGGEQYF | TGTGCCAGTAGTTTCCGACTAGCGGGAGGGCCGGGGGGCGAGCAGTACTTC | TRBJ2-7 | TRBV19 | NA | TRBD2
CASSLASTAGPVTDTQYF | TGTGCCAGCAGTTTAGCTAGTACGGCAGGGCCGGTCACAGATACGCAGTATTTT | TRBJ2-3 | TRBV27 | NA | NA
CSVGYRGTLSGTEAFF | TGCAGCGTGGGATACAGGGGGACGCTTTCTGGAACTGAAGCTTTCTTT | TRBJ1-1 | TRBV29-1 | NA | TRBD1
CATGGTDTQYF | TGTGCCACTGGAGGGACAGATACGCAGTATTTT | TRBJ2-3 | TRBV24-1 | NA | NA
CASSQDLYGRGSTGGYTF | TGCGCCAGCAGCCAAGATCTATACGGCAGGGGAAGTACGGGTGGCTACACCTTC | TRBJ1-2 | TRBV4-3 | NA | NA
CASSSTGGSWNGELFF | TGTGCCAGTAGTTCGACAGGGGGAAGTTGGAACGGGGAGCTGTTTTTT | TRBJ2-2 | TRBV19 | NA | TRBD1
CASSLGRLLLAVLDTDTQYF | TGCGCCAGCAGCTTGGGGCGCCTCTTATTGGCGGTCCTTGACACAGATACGCAGTATTTT | TRBJ2-3 | TRBV5-1 | NA | NA
CASSSEGVISEAFF | TGCGCCAGCAGCTCCGAGGGGGTCATTTCTGAAGCTTTCTTT | TRBJ1-1 | TRBV5-1 | once | NA
CASSLVGGGNTDTQYF | TGTGCCAGCAGCTTAGTAGGGGGGGGGAACACAGATACGCAGTATTTT | TRBJ2-3 | TRBV7-2 | few | NA
CASSYRTGGYGYTF | TGTGCCAGCAGTTACCGGACAGGCGGCTATGGCTACACCTTC | TRBJ1-2 | TRBV6-5 | NA | TRBD1
CSVSRTEAFF | TGCAGCGTTTCGAGGACTGAAGCTTTCTTT | TRBJ1-1 | TRBV29-1 | NA | NA
CASGGGGYGYTF | TGTGCCAGCGGGGGGGGCGGTTATGGCTACACCTTC | TRBJ1-2 | TRBV27 | NA | NA
CASSQDPGTGGQTGANVLTF | TGCGCCAGCAGCCAAGATCCCGGGACAGGGGGCCAGACTGGGGCCAACGTCCTGACTTTC | TRBJ2-6 | TRBV4-3 | NA | TRBD1
CASSKYQGGHEQFF | TGTGCCAGCAGCAAATACCAGGGTGGCCATGAGCAGTTCTTC | TRBJ2-1 | TRBV27 | once | NA
CASSRGTGAGDTGELFF | TGTGCCAGCAGCCGTGGGACAGGGGCGGGCGACACCGGGGAGCTGTTTTTT | TRBJ2-2 | TRBV6-4 | NA | TRBD1
CASSSTSGSPYNEQFF | TGTGCCAGCAGTTCCACCAGCGGGAGCCCTTACAATGAGCAGTTCTTC | TRBJ2-1 | TRBV6-5 | NA | TRBD2
CASSYSQFRGYTF | TGTGCCAGCAGTTACTCTCAATTCAGGGGCTACACCTTC | TRBJ1-2 | TRBV6-5 | NA | NA
CASSYTGGQPQHF | TGTGCCAGCAGTTACACAGGGGGTCAGCCCCAGCATTTT | TRBJ1-5 | TRBV6-2/TRBV6-3 | NA | TRBD1
CASSPDRIYGYTF | TGTGCCAGCAGCCCGGACAGGATCTATGGCTACACCTTC | TRBJ1-2 | TRBV5-6 | few | TRBD1
CASSLAGESYEQYF | TGTGCCAGCAGCTTAGCCGGGGAAAGCTACGAGCAGTACTTC | TRBJ2-7 | TRBV7-8 | NA | NA
CASSKMGTGDVGLAYEQYF | TGTGCCAGTAGCAAGATGGGGACAGGAGACGTGGGACTGGCCTACGAGCAGTACTTC | TRBJ2-7 | TRBV19 | NA | TRBD1
CSVGLDMNTEAFF | TGCAGCGTTGGGTTGGACATGAACACTGAAGCTTTCTTT | TRBJ1-1 | TRBV29-1 | NA | NA
CASGSTYEQYF | TGTGCTAGTGGTTCTACGTACGAGCAGTACTTC | TRBJ2-7 | TRBV12-5 | NA | NA
CASSFKGATNYEQYF | TGTGCCAGCAGCTTTAAAGGGGCTACAAACTACGAGCAGTACTTC | TRBJ2-7 | TRBV7-8 | NA | NA
CASSLIGSGNEDTQYF | TGTGCCAGCAGCCTGATTGGTAGCGGGAATGAAGATACGCAGTATTTT | TRBJ2-3 | TRBV4-2 | NA | TRBD2
CASTFDHGTGTSNEKLFF | TGTGCCAGCACTTTCGATCATGGGACAGGGACTTCTAATGAAAAACTGTTTTTT | TRBJ1-4 | TRBV5-6 | NA | TRBD1
CASSSRGRAMNTEAFF | TGTGCCAGCAGTTCGCGGGGGAGGGCTATGAACACTGAAGCTTTCTTT | TRBJ1-1 | TRBV7-9 | NA | NA
CASSFRRGQEGSYGYTF | TGTGCCAGCAGCTTCCGTAGGGGACAGGAGGGGTCCTATGGCTACACCTTC | TRBJ1-2 | TRBV5-4 | NA | TRBD1
CASSIDGQGGYQPQHF | TGTGCCAGTAGTATTGACGGACAGGGGGGTTATCAGCCCCAGCATTTT | TRBJ1-5 | TRBV19 | NA | TRBD1
CASRYSGGAYNEQFF | TGTGCCAGCAGATATAGCGGGGGGGCTTACAATGAGCAGTTCTTC | TRBJ2-1 | TRBV2 | NA | TRBD2
CASSQGQVYFPEAFF | TGTGCCAGCAGTCAGGGACAGGTGTATTTTCCTGAAGCTTTCTTT | TRBJ1-1 | TRBV6-5 | once | TRBD1
CASRVQGISNQPQHF | TGTGCCAGTAGGGTACAGGGAATTAGCAATCAGCCCCAGCATTTT | TRBJ1-5 | TRBV19 | NA | NA
CASSLGTTGNYGYTF | TGTGCCAGCAGTTTAGGGACAACGGGAAACTATGGCTACACCTTC | TRBJ1-2 | TRBV27 | NA | NA
CASSGAGYQPQHF | TGTGCCAGTAGCGGCGCAGGGTATCAGCCCCAGCATTTT | TRBJ1-5 | TRBV19 | NA | NA
CASSPTVAEYSYEQYF | TGTGCCAGCTCACCAACGGTAGCGGAATACTCCTACGAGCAGTACTTC | TRBJ2-7 | TRBV18 | NA | NA
CASSLAYTGVNTGELFF | TGTGCCAGCAGCTTAGCGTATACGGGGGTCAACACCGGGGAGCTGTTTTTT | TRBJ2-2 | TRBV5-4 | NA | NA
CASSPGQNYGYTF | TGTGCCAGCAGCCCGGGACAGAACTATGGCTACACCTTC | TRBJ1-2 | TRBV12-3/TRBV12-4 | NA | TRBD1
CASSTGVDYGYTF | TGTGCCAGCAGCACGGGGGTTGACTATGGCTACACCTTC | TRBJ1-2 | TRBV11-2 | NA | NA
CASSLEGFTGELFF | TGTGCCAGCAGCTTGGAGGGATTCACCGGGGAGCTGTTTTTT | TRBJ2-2 | TRBV7-2 | NA | NA
CASSQGPGAQYGYTF | TGCGCCAGCAGCCAAGGGCCAGGGGCACAGTATGGCTACACCTTC | TRBJ1-2 | TRBV4-1 | NA | NA
CASSPPPRASGNYGYTF | TGTGCCAGCTCACCACCTCCCAGGGCATCGGGCAACTATGGCTACACCTTC | TRBJ1-2 | TRBV18 | few | NA
CASSQAGGNEQFF | TGTGCCAGCAGCCAAGCAGGGGGCAATGAGCAGTTCTTC | TRBJ2-1 | TRBV4-2 | once | TRBD1
CASSVDRPTGSGNTIYF | TGTGCCAGCAGCGTAGACAGGCCGACTGGCTCTGGAAACACCATATATTTT | TRBJ1-3 | TRBV9 | NA | NA
CASSYDPNGGKLFF | TGTGCCAGCAGTTACGACCCGAACGGGGGGAAACTGTTTTTT | TRBJ1-4 | TRBV6-5 | NA | NA